The text below deals with one T cell receptor beta chain. Original analysis: Amplified reference gene primers provided the basis for estimating nucleated cell counts. Assay: immunoSEQ multiplex PCR; the TCRdb copy retains only in-frame clones and omits some. The V and J calls and clone size were taken over from that table, and D and trimming were inferred from the DNA. The sample lists some 320,000 clones; around 90% were seen once. Grouping used clinical history reported by participants in a survey and questionnaire. The record originates from a study of blood T cell repertoires in COVID-19. Study at large: Sources were T cells, B-cell-depleted T cells, or PBMCs; the material itself was cDNA or gDNA.

The length of the CDR3 is 19 residues. CDR1 SGHTA and CDR2 FQGTGA come from the germline V gene. V dropped 4 bases and J dropped 2 bases, with 25 bases sitting between them. This clonotype was obtained from a man aged 55-75 years who had recovered from COVID-19. Specimen: PBMCs or T cells enriched from blood (not recorded which). The rearrangement joins TRBV7-3 to TRBJ2-3, with D tentatively TRBD1 (6 bases). DNA of the CDR3: TGTGCCAGCAGCTCAACGGGTACAGGGATGGGGCTAACCACAGATACGCAGTATTTT. Residues: CASSSTGTGMGLTTDTQYF.